The clone carrying this T cell receptor (beta chain) was counted at least ten times. This record belongs to a study of spatial heterogeneity in lung cancer. Each TCR cDNA molecule bore a unique molecular identifier. TCRdb reanalysed the 5' RACE reads using MiXCR and keeps one entry per CDR3 protein. Here the sample spans some 78,000 distinct CDR3 sequences, 7% to 9% being singletons. Time point denoted: sample taken at primary tumor resection. Untreated early-stage non-small cell lung cancer patients, 55 to 85 in total, were the donors. CDR3 length: 13 amino acids. Germline V gives CDR1 MNHEY, CDR2 SVGEGT. V gave up 2 bases and J gave up 3 bases, with 8 bases separating them.

This specimen was PBMCs, taken at surgery. This sequence was found in a male donor with early-stage non-small cell lung cancer. The chain uses TRBV6-2 or TRBV6-3 and TRBJ2-7, with no clear D. CDR3 amino acids: CASSYTESYEQYF. CDR3 bases: TGTGCCAGCAGTTACACAGAAAGCTACGAGCAGTACTTC.